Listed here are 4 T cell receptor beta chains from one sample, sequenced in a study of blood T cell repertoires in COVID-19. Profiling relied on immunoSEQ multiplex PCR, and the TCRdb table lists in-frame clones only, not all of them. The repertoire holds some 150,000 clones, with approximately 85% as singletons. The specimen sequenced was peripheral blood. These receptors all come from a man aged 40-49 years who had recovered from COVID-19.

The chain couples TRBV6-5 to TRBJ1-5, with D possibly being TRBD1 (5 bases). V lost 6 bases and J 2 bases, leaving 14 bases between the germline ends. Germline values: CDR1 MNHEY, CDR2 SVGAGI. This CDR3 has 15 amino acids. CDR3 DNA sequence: TGTGCCAGCAGCTTAACAGGCGGAGGCAATCAGCCCCAGCATTTT. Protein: CASSLTGGGNQPQHF.

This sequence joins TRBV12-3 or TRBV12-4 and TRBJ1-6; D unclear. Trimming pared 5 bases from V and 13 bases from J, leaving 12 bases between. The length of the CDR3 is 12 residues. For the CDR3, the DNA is TGTGCCAGCAGTCCCGTCGTTGTGCCCCTCCACTTT. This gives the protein CASSPVVVPLHF.

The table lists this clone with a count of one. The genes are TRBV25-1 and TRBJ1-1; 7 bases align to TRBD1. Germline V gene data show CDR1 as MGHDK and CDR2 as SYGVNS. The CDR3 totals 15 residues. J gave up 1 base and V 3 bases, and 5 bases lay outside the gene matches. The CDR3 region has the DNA TGTGCCAGCAGTGAGGGACAGTGGAGGAACACTGAAGCTTTCTTT. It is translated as CASSEGQWRNTEAFF.

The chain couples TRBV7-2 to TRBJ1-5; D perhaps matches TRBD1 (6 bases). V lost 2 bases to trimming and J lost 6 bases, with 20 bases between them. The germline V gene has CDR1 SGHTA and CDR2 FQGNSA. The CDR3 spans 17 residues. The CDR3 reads CASSLRPSSGGSQPQHF. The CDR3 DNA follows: TGTGCCAGCAGCTTACGCCCTTCGAGCGGGGGCAGTCAGCCCCAGCATTTT.